This passage covers 8 T cell receptor beta chains from one sample sequenced in a study of lymphopenia after photon versus proton radiotherapy. Here immunoSEQ multiplex PCR was the method, and the copy in TCRdb shows in-frame clones only, minus some. The repertoire has fewer than 25,000 clones, about 89% of them found once; the top ten carry over 8.5%. Material: peripheral blood, obtained from a patient treated with proton-based radiotherapy. The receptor set was obtained from a man aged 80 or over with esophageal cancer.

The J gene is TRBJ1-2, the V gene TRBV4-2; weak D call: TRBD1 (5 bases). Looked up from germline, CDR1 is LGHNA and CDR2 is YNFKEQ. This CDR3 is built from 16 residues. The V end was cut by 2 bases, the J end by 3 bases, with 16 bases between. CDR3 nucleotides: TGTGCCAGCAGCCAAATCGGAAGGGGCCGACACTATGGCTACACCTTC. Encoded protein: CASSQIGRGRHYGYTF.

The genes are TRBV25-1 and TRBJ1-1; D is unresolved. Germline CDR1 MGHDK, CDR2 SYGVNS. The CDR3 runs to 10 residues. The V end lost 4 bases, the J end lost 6 bases, and 3 bases lay between the germline ends. The CDR3 bases are TGTGCCAGCAGTGGACCTGAAGCTTTCTTT. Translation gives CASSGPEAFF.

This chain connects TRBV7-8 to TRBJ2-1; unclear D gene. CDR1 and CDR2 from the germline V gene are SGHVS and FQNEAQ. The ends were cut back, 5 bases at V and 5 bases at J, with 13 bases in the middle. The CDR3 runs 14 residues. CDR3 sequence (DNA): TGTGCCAGCAGCCCGATTCTACGGGACAATGAGCAGTTCTTC. Its protein is CASSPILRDNEQFF.

V is TRBV19 and J is TRBJ1-2; 8 nucleotides align to TRBD1. The CDR3 runs 14 residues. The V segment lost 3 bases and the J segment 6 bases; nucleotides outside the gene matches: 6. Per the germline V gene, CDR1 is LNHDA and CDR2 is SQIVND (reference sequence). The CDR3 spells CASSINQGADGYTF. The CDR3 DNA follows: TGTGCCAGTAGTATCAACCAGGGGGCTGATGGCTACACCTTC.

The chain employs TRBV5-1 and TRBJ1-3; TRBD1 is a possible D gene (6 bases). CDR1 SGHRS and CDR2 YFSETQ come from the germline V gene. The CDR3 runs 15 residues. V lost 1 base and J lost 2, with 10 bases in between. The CDR3 loop reads CASSLIAGAGNTIYF. The DNA for the CDR3 is TGCGCCAGCAGCTTGATCGCAGGGGCTGGAAACACCATATATTTT. The full variable domain, in which reference TRBV5-1 and TRBJ1-3 provide the parts outside the CDR3, is KAGVTQTPRYLIKTRGQQVTLSCSPISGHRSVSWYQQTPGQGLQFLFEYFSETQRNKGNFPGRFSGRQFSNSRSEMNVSTLELGDSALYLCASSLIAGAGNTIYFGEGSWLTVV.

The chain joins TRBV28 to TRBJ1-5; no firm D call. Between the trimmed V and J ends, which lost 2 bases and 9 bases, there was a span of 11 bases. Looked up from germline, CDR1 is MDHEN and CDR2 is SYDVKM. The CDR3 consists of 13 residues. The CDR3 nucleotides read TGTGCCAGCAGTTTAGGGAGTCCCTCGCCCCAGCATTTT. Its translation is CASSLGSPSPQHF.

The V and J genes are TRBV30 and TRBJ1-2, with no clear D. Germline V gene sequence: CDR1 GTSNPN, CDR2 SVGIG (reference sequence). The CDR3 is 12 amino acids. V lost 0 bases, J lost 8 bases, and 10 bases lay in between. The CDR3 here is CAWSVGPVGYTF. CDR3 DNA: TGTGCCTGGAGTGTAGGCCCGGTCGGCTACACCTTC.

The chain has TRBV6-6 and TRBJ2-1; D call uncertain. The CDR3 contains 14 residues. CDR1 MNHNY and CDR2 SVGAGI come from the germline V gene (reference sequence). V was cut by 10 bases and J by 0 bases, with 13 bases left in between. CDR3 residues: CANTPGSSYNEQFF. The CDR3 nucleotides read TGTGCCAACACCCCGGGCAGCTCCTACAATGAGCAGTTCTTC.